This T cell receptor beta chain was found in a study of blood T cell repertoires in COVID-19 (TCRdb year 2020). In terms of the full investigation: Collaborator samples came from the United States, Italy and Spain and covered acute and convalescent phases of COVID-19. Where HLA class I and class II types were available, the types were taken from metadata supplied by the sample provider, not from assay-based typing. The samples were drawn from two sources: the first 160 participants of the ongoing ImmuneRACE study, and 1,200 or so subjects contributed by 6 global collaborators. The prospective study material was composed of cDNA or gDNA derived from T cells, B-cell-depleted T cells, or PBMCs. The repertoires were released in a freely available public database intended as a resource for research on the immune response to SARS-CoV-2. Sample metadata almost always included a de-identified subject ID, COVID-19 status, age in years and sex. The dataset comprised deeply sampled blood TCRbeta repertoires from subjects exposed to, actively infected with, or recovered from COVID-19. General findings and caveats noted by the study authors: Clinical and demographic metadata were provided uncurated, with the amount varying by source and participant.

With respect to this clone: Its recognized antigen is unknown. No per-base quality is available; no much larger clone lies one base away.

Each collaborating institution followed its own protocols to collect whole blood in K2EDTA tubes. For TCRbeta analysis, collaborator samples were shipped as frozen whole blood, as isolated PBMCs, or as DNA extracted from either sample type. For CDR1 and CDR2, the germline V gene lists SGHTS and YDEGEE. CDR3 length: 14 amino acids, cysteine to phenylalanine. Just the 42-base CDR3 DNA is kept, in frame starting at base 1. V ends up 5 bases short and J 5 bases short, with an unmatched junction base count of 8. TCRbeta CDR3 regions were amplified from genomic DNA using the immunoSEQ Assay, a bias-controlled multiplex PCR. The paper's processing steps were these. Nucleated cell counts per sample were estimated from amplification of reference gene primers within the assay. Sequence reads were collapsed and filtered to measure the absolute abundance of every unique TCRbeta CDR3 rearrangement. For each sample, productive Simpson clonality was calculated by taking the square root of Simpson's diversity index across productive rearrangements. TCRdb provides this immuneACCESS table in a form limited to in-frame rearrangements. Some clones are lacking; in checked studies, under half of them reflect an unresolved V gene, and why the rest are absent is not known. V and J calls and clone size are copied from that table; D and trimming were computed from the DNA. For this sample there are over 150,000 clones; less than 90% appear just once. Together, the top ten hold around an eighth of the sample.

The rearrangement combines TRBV5-8 with TRBJ2-5; 8 bases in the junction line up with TRBD1. Sequencing used peripheral blood. This receptor was obtained from a young man with active or convalescent COVID-19. The DNA reads as follows: TGTGCCAGCAGGCTGGGACAGGAGGTGGAGACCCAGTACTTC. Translated, it reads CASRLGQEVETQYF.